This T cell receptor (beta chain) was observed in a study of OX40 agonist ivuxolimab in advanced cancers. TCRdb keeps only in-frame clones here, not all; method: immunoSEQ multiplex PCR. The table lists tens of thousands of clones, roughly 85% of them singletons. Study-level findings and limits: Researchers report that CD8+ T cells had, on average, more expanded clones than CD4+.

The CDR3 covers 13 residues. Germline loops: CDR1 SGHNT, CDR2 YENEEA. V gave up 3 bases and J gave up 3 bases, with 3 bases separating them. As concerns this clone: Its target is not known.

This TCR derives from an adult with an advanced solid tumor such as melanoma, head and neck, liver or kidney cancer. The rearrangement joins TRBV11-3 to TRBJ1-6; D gene uncertain. The material sequenced was CD4+ or CD8+ T cells sorted from blood, taken in a trial of the OX40 agonist ivuxolimab. The CDR3 DNA sequence: TGTGCCAGCAGCTTCAGCTATAATTCACCCCTCCACTTT. Residues: CASSFSYNSPLHF.